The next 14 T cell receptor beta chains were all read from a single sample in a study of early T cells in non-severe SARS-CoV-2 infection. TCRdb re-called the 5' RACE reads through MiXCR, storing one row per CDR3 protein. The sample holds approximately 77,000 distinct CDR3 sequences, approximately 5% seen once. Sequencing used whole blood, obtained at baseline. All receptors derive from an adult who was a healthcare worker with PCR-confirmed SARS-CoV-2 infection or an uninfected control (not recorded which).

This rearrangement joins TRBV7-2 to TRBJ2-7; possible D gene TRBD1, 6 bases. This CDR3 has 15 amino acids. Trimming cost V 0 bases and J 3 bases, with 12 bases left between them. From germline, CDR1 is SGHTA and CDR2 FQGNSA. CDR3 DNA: TGTGCCAGCAGCTTAGCGACAGGTTCTGGCTACGAGCAGTACTTC. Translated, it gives CASSLATGSGYEQYF.

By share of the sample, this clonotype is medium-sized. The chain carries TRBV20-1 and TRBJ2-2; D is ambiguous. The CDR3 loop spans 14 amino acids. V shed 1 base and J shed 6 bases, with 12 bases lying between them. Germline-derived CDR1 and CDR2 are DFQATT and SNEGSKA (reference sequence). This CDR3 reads CSARVGSEPGELFF. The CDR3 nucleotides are TGCAGTGCTAGAGTAGGATCCGAACCCGGGGAGCTGTTTTTT.

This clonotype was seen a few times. This CDR3 reads CASSHRVYEQYF. CDR3 nucleotide sequence: TGTGCCAGCAGCCATCGTGTCTACGAGCAGTACTTC. The chain has TRBV7-9 and TRBJ2-7; D is unclear. CDR1 and CDR2 from the germline V gene are SEHNR and FQNEAQ (reference sequence). The CDR3 sequence is 12 residues long. Trimming removed 5 bases at V and 3 bases at J, with 8 bases between.

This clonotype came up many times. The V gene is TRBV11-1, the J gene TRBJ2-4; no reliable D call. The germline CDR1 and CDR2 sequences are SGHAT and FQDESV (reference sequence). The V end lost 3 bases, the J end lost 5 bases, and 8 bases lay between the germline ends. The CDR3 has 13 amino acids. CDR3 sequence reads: CASSFRWENIQYF. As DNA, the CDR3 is TGTGCCAGCAGCTTCCGGTGGGAAAACATTCAGTACTTC.

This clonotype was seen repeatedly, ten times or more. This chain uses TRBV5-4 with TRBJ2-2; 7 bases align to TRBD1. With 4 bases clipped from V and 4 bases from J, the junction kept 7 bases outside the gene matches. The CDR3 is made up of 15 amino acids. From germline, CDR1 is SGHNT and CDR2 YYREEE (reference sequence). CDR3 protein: CASSRDRVATGELFF. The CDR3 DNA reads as TGTGCCAGCAGCCGTGACAGGGTCGCCACCGGGGAGCTGTTTTTT.

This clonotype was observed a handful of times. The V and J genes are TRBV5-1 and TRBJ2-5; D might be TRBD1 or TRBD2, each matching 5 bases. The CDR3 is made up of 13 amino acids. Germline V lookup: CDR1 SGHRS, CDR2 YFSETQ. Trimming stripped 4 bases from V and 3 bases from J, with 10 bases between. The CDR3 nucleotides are TGCGCCAGCAGCCTAGGGACCGAAGAGACCCAGTACTTC. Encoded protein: CASSLGTEETQYF.

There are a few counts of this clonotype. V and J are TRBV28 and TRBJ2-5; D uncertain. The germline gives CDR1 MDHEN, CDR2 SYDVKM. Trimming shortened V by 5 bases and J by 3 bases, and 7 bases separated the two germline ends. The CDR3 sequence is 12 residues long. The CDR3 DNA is TGTGCCAGCAGTAAAGTGAAAGAGACCCAGTACTTC. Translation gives CASSKVKETQYF.

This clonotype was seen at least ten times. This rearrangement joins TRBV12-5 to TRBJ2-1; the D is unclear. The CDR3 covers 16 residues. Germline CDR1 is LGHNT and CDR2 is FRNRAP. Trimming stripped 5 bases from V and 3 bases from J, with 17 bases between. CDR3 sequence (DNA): TGTGCTAGTGGTCCTTTAACATCAACGAACTACAATGAGCAGTTCTTC. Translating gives CASGPLTSTNYNEQFF.

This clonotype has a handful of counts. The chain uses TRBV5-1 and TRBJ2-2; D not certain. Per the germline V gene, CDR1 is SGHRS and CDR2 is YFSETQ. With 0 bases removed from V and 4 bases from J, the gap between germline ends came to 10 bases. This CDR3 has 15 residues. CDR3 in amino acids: CASSLATMATGELFF. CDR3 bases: TGCGCCAGCAGCTTGGCCACGATGGCCACCGGGGAGCTGTTTTTT.

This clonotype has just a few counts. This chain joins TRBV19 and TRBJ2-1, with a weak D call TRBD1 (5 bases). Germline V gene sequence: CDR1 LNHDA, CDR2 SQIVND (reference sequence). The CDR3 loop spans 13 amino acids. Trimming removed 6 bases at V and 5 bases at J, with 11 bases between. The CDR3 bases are TGTGCCAGTAGGCAAGTGGGGCACAATGAGCAGTTCTTC. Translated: CASRQVGHNEQFF.

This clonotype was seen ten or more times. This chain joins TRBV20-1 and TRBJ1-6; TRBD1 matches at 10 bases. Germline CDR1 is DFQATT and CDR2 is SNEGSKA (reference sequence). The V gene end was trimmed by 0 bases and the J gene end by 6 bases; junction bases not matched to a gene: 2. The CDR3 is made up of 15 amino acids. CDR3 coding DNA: TGCAGTGCTAGAGAGCGGGACAGGGGTAATTCACCCCTCCACTTT. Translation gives CSARERDRGNSPLHF.

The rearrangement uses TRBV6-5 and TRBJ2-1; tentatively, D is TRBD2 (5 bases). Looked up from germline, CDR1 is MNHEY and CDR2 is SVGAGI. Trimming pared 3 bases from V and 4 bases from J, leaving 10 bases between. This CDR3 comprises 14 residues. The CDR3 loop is CASSYTGSYNEQFF. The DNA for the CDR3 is TGTGCCAGCAGTTATACGGGAAGTTACAATGAGCAGTTCTTC.

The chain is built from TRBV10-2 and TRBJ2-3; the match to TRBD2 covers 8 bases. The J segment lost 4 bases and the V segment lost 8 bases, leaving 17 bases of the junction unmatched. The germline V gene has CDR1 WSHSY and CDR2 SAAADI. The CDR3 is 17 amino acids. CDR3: CASSGGAVQPAPDTQYF. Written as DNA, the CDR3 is TGCGCCAGCTCCGGGGGGGCAGTTCAACCCGCACCAGATACGCAGTATTTT.

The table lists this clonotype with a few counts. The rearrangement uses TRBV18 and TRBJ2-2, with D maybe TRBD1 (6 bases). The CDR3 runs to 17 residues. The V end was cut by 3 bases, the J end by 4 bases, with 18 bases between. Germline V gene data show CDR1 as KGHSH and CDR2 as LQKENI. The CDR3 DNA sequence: TGTGCCAGCTCACCGCGGACAGCCCAGCAGGGCACCGGGGAGCTGTTTTTT. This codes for CASSPRTAQQGTGELFF. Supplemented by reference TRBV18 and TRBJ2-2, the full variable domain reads NAGVMQNPRHLVRRRGQEARLRCSPMKGHSHVYWYRQLPEEGLKFMVYLQKENIIDESGMPKERFSAEFPKEGPSILRIQQVVRGDSAAYFCASSPRTAQQGTGELFFGEGSRLTVL.